This T cell receptor (beta chain) was observed in a study of radiotherapy plus CTLA-4 blockade in lung cancer. This clone has a single count. Generated by immunoSEQ multiplex PCR, the TCRdb table keeps only in-frame clones and is missing some. The table shows more than 40,000 clones, with more than 70% occurring only once. The clonotype originates from a human donor with non-small cell lung cancer who had stable disease on radiotherapy plus ipilimumab. Specimen: peripheral blood, collected from a patient treated with radiotherapy plus ipilimumab.

CDR3 DNA: TGTGCCTGGAGTACAGGGGCGCAGCCCCAGCATTTT. Translated, it gives CAWSTGAQPQHF. The V call is TRBV30, the J call TRBJ1-5; 7 bases fit TRBD1. Germline-derived CDR1 and CDR2 are GTSNPN and SVGIG (reference sequence). Losses at the gene ends were 2 bases for V and 7 bases for J; bases not matched to a gene: 2. CDR3 size: 12 residues.